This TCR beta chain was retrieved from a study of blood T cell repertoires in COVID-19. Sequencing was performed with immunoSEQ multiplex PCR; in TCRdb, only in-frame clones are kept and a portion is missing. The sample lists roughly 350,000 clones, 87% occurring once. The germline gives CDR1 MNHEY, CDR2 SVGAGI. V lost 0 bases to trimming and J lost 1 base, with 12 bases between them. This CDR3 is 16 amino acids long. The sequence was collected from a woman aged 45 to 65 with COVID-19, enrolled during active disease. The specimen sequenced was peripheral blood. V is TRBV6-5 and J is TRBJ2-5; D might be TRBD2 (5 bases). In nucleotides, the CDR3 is TGTGCCAGCAGTTACTCGAGGGTTATACGCCAAGAGACCCAGTACTTC. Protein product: CASSYSRVIRQETQYF.